This note documents a single T cell receptor beta chain sequence. Study processing details: Reference gene primer amplification gave estimated nucleated cell counts. Sequencing was performed with immunoSEQ multiplex PCR; in TCRdb, only in-frame clones are kept and a portion is missing. D and trimming come from the DNA, and the V and J calls and clone size come from that table. This table holds some 30,000 clones, almost 90% found once. Deletions cut 8 bases from V and 5 bases from J, with 23 bases between. Germline CDR1 reads SGHVS; CDR2 reads FQNEAQ. CDR3 length: 16 amino acids. This sample was included in a study of blood T cell repertoires in COVID-19. Across the study: There were acute and convalescent COVID-19 samples, and they came from the United States, Italy and Spain. T cells, B-cell-depleted T cells, or PBMCs provided the cDNA or gDNA that served as material.

The source material was peripheral blood. The clonotype originates from a man aged 60 to 69 with active COVID-19. The rearrangement joins TRBV7-8 to TRBJ2-3, with D possibly being TRBD2 (6 bases). The CDR3 reads CASVPRRDSMGDTQYF. The CDR3 DNA is TGTGCCAGCGTCCCCAGGAGGGACTCAATGGGAGATACGCAGTATTTT.